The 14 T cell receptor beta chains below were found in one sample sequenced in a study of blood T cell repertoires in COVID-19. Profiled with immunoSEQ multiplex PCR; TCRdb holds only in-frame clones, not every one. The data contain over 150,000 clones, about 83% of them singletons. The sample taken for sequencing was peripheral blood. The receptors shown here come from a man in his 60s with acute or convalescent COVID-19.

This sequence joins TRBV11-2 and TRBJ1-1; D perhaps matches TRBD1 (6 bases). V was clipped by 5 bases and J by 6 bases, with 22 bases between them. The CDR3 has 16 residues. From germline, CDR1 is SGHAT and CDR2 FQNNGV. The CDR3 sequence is CASSPVVVGGRPEAFF. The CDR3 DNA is TGTGCCAGCAGCCCCGTTGTCGTGGGGGGGCGGCCTGAAGCTTTCTTT.

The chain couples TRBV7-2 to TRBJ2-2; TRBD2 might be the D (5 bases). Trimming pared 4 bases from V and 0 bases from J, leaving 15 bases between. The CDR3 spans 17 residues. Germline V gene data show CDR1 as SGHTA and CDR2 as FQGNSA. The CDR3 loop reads CASSSDSRATNTGELFF. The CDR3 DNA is TGTGCCAGCAGCTCTGACTCGAGGGCTACGAACACCGGGGAGCTGTTTTTT.

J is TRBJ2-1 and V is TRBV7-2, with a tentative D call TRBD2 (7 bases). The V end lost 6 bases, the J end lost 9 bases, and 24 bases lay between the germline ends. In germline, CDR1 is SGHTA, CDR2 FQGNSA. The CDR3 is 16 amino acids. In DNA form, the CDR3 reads TGTGCCAGCAGGAGGGGGGGAGTTCCTACAATGGGTGAGCAGTTCTTC. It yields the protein CASRRGGVPTMGEQFF.

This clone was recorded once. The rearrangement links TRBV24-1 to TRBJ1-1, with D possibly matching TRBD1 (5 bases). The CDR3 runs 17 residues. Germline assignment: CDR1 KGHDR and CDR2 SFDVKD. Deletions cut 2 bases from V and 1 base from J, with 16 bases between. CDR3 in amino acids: CATSDSQRGEGNTEAFF. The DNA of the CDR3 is TGTGCCACCAGTGATTCTCAGAGAGGGGAGGGGAACACTGAAGCTTTCTTT.

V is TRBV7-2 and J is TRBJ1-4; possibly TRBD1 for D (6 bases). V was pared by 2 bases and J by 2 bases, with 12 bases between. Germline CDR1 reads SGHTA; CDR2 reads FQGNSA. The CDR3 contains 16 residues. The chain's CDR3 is CASSLRGGYTNEKLFF. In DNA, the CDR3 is TGTGCCAGCAGCTTACGTGGGGGCTATACTAATGAAAAACTGTTTTTT.

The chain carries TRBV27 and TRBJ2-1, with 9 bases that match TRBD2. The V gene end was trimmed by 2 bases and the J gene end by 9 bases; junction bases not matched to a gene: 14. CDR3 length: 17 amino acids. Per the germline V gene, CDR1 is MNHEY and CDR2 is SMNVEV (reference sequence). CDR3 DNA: TGTGCCAGCAGTTTAGCCAGCACTAGCGGGCCTGGGGTTGAGCAGTTCTTC. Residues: CASSLASTSGPGVEQFF.

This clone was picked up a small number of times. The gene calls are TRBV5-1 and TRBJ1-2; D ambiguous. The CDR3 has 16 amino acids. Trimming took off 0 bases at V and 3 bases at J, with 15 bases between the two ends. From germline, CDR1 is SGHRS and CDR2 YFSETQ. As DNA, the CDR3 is TGCGCCAGCAGCTTGGGGCACCCCTTACGGGACTATGGCTACACCTTC. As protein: CASSLGHPLRDYGYTF.

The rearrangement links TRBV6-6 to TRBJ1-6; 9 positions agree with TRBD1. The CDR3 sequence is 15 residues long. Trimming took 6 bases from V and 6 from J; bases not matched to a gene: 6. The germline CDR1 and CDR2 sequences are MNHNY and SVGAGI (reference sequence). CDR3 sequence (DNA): TGTGCCAGCAGGTGGACAGGGGAAGGTAATTCACCCCTCCACTTT. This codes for CASRWTGEGNSPLHF.

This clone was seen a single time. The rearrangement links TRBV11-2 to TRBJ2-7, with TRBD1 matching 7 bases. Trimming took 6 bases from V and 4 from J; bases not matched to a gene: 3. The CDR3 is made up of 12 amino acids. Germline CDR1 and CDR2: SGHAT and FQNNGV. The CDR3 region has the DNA TGTGCCAGCAGTCAACAGGGGTACGAGCAGTACTTC. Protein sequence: CASSQQGYEQYF. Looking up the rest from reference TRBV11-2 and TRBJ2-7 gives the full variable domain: EAGVAQSPRYKIIEKRQSVAFWCNPISGHATLYWYQQILGQGPKLLIQFQNNGVVDDSQLPKDRFSAERLKGVDSTLKIQPAKLEDSAVYLCASSQQGYEQYFGPGTRLTVT.

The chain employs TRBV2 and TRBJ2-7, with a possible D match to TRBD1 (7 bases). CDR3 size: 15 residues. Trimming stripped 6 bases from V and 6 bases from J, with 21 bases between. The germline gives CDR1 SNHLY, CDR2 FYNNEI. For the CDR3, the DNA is TGTGCCAGCAGCGGGGGTGGCAGGGGGTATAGCGAGCAGTACTTC. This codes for CASSGGGRGYSEQYF.

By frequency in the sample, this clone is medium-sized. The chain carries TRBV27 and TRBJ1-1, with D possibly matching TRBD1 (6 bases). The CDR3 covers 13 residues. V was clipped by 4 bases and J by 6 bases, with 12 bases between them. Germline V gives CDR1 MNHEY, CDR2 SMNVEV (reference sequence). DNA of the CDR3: TGTGCCAGCAGTTATAGGGGGTTCGCTGAAGCTTTCTTT. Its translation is CASSYRGFAEAFF.

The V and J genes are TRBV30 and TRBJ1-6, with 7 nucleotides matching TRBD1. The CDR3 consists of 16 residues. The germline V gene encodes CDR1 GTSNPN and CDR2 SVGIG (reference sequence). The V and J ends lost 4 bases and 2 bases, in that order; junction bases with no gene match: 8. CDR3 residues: CAWKNTGAAYNSPLHF. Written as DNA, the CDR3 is TGTGCCTGGAAAAACACAGGGGCGGCCTATAATTCACCCCTCCACTTT.

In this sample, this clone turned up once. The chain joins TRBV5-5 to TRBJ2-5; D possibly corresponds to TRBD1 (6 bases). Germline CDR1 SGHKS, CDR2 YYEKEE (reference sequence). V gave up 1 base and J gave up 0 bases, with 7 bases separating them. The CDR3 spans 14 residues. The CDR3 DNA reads TGTGCCAGCAGCTTGTGGACAGACCAAGAGACCCAGTACTTC. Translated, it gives CASSLWTDQETQYF.

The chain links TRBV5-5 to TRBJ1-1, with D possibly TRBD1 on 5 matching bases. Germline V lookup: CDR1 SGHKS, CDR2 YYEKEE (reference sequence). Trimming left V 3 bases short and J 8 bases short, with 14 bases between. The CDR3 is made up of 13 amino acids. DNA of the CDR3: TGTGCCAGCAGCTCCCTCAACTACAGGGAAGCTTTCTTT. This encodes CASSSLNYREAFF.